A selection of T cell receptor beta chains follows, all from one sample in a study of control samples from healthy donors and cancer patients. Assay used: immunoSEQ multiplex PCR; TCRdb lists only in-frame clones, some missing. The table lists about 94,000 clones, roughly nine tenths of them singletons. The sample was blood. The receptors stem from a woman between 50 and 59 years old in good health. CDR3s include the opening cysteine and the closing phenylalanine or tryptophan. The D gene is left open where the match is weak. Expanded clones get a size class; other rows say once, few or many, or leave the size out.

clone size: NA
D gene: TRBD2
J gene: TRBJ2-5
V gene: TRBV27
CDR3 protein: CASREREWQETQYF
CDR3 DNA: TGTGCCAGCAGAGAGCGGGAGTGGCAAGAGACCCAGTACTTC

clone size: few
D gene: NA
J gene: TRBJ1-5
V gene: TRBV27
CDR3 protein: CASSFRSVVGNQPQHF
CDR3 DNA: TGTGCCAGCAGTTTCCGTTCGGTCGTAGGCAATCAGCCCCAGCATTTT

clone size: NA
D gene: TRBD2
J gene: TRBJ2-2
V gene: TRBV4-2
CDR3 protein: CASSQGLAGGPTGELFF
CDR3 DNA: TGTGCCAGCAGCCAGGGGCTAGCGGGGGGGCCCACCGGGGAGCTGTTTTTT

clone size: NA
D gene: TRBD1
J gene: TRBJ2-2
V gene: TRBV6-4
CDR3 protein: CASSPGTGGTGELFF
CDR3 DNA: TGTGCCAGCAGTCCCGGGACAGGGGGCACCGGGGAGCTGTTTTTT

clone size: NA
D gene: TRBD1
J gene: TRBJ1-2
V gene: TRBV6-5
CDR3 protein: CASPSRQGAYGYTF
CDR3 DNA: TGTGCCAGCCCCTCGAGGCAGGGGGCCTATGGCTACACCTTC

clone size: NA
D gene: TRBD1
J gene: TRBJ2-2
V gene: TRBV11-2
CDR3 protein: CASSSGTGYTGELFF
CDR3 DNA: TGTGCCAGCAGCTCCGGGACAGGTTACACCGGGGAGCTGTTTTTT

clone size: NA
D gene: TRBD2
J gene: TRBJ2-1
V gene: TRBV7-2
CDR3 protein: CASSLEGLADNEQFF
CDR3 DNA: TGTGCCAGCAGCTTAGAGGGACTAGCGGACAATGAGCAGTTCTTC

clone size: NA
D gene: NA
J gene: TRBJ2-7
V gene: TRBV7-8
CDR3 protein: CASRDRSLEQYF
CDR3 DNA: TGTGCCAGCAGAGATCGGTCCCTCGAGCAGTACTTC

clone size: NA
D gene: NA
J gene: TRBJ1-3
V gene: TRBV10-3
CDR3 protein: CAISEGWGGVNTIYF
CDR3 DNA: TGTGCCATCAGTGAAGGTTGGGGCGGTGTGAACACCATATATTTT

clone size: NA
D gene: TRBD1
J gene: TRBJ2-3
V gene: TRBV7-2
CDR3 protein: CASSYETGGFTIISDTQYF
CDR3 DNA: TGTGCCAGCAGCTATGAGACAGGGGGTTTTACAATTATCTCAGATACGCAGTATTTT

clone size: once
D gene: TRBD1
J gene: TRBJ2-7
V gene: TRBV19
CDR3 protein: CASSPRDRSYEQYF
CDR3 DNA: TGTGCCAGTAGTCCCCGGGACAGATCCTACGAGCAGTACTTC

clone size: NA
D gene: NA
J gene: TRBJ2-3
V gene: TRBV5-1
CDR3 protein: CASSPEGTRPDTQYF
CDR3 DNA: TGCGCCAGCAGCCCGGAGGGAACTAGGCCAGATACGCAGTATTTT

clone size: NA
D gene: TRBD2
J gene: TRBJ2-7
V gene: TRBV2
CDR3 protein: CASSELGLAAGEQYF
CDR3 DNA: TGTGCCAGCAGTGAGTTGGGACTAGCGGCGGGAGAGCAGTACTTC

clone size: NA
D gene: NA
J gene: TRBJ1-3
V gene: TRBV5-1
CDR3 protein: CASSLEGPGLSGNTIYF
CDR3 DNA: TGCGCCAGCAGCTTGGAGGGGCCCGGGCTCTCTGGAAACACCATATATTTT

clone size: NA
D gene: TRBD1
J gene: TRBJ1-2
V gene: TRBV27
CDR3 protein: CASRASDRLNYGYTF
CDR3 DNA: TGTGCCAGCAGAGCCTCGGACAGGCTGAACTATGGCTACACCTTC

clone size: few
D gene: TRBD1
J gene: TRBJ1-2
V gene: TRBV7-2
CDR3 protein: CASSPPGGKILYTF
CDR3 DNA: TGTGCCAGCAGCCCCCCAGGGGGTAAAATTCTGTATACCTTC

clone size: NA
D gene: NA
J gene: TRBJ1-6
V gene: TRBV4-3
CDR3 protein: CASSQDRAPGGPSPLHF
CDR3 DNA: TGCGCCAGCAGCCAAGATAGAGCCCCGGGGGGGCCTTCACCCCTCCACTTT